This T cell receptor beta chain was sequenced for a study of cytomegalovirus exposure and HLA in healthy donors. Findings of the study overall: The study flagged about 150 TCR beta chains as cytomegalovirus-associated. Researchers reportedly found TCR beta sequences accurately predicted most subjects' HLA-A and HLA-B alleles. No immune exposure information besides CMV serostatus was available. When a later analysis was performed, an Asian-associated ancestry cluster reportedly had fewer N-insertions than the approximately 700-donor mean.

This clone came up once. The target antigen is unknown. PCR was performed using 60 Vbeta and 13 Jbeta primers. TCRdb's table, derived via immunoSEQ multiplex PCR, lists solely in-frame clones and lacks some. The sample consists of approximately 100,000 clones, about 74% of them appearing once. Germline V lookup: CDR1 SGHAT, CDR2 FQNNGV. Germline trimming cut 0 bases from V and 4 bases from J; bases unmatched to any gene: 6. The CDR3 totals 16 residues. This clonotype originated in a female donor in good health and CMV-seronegative. The sample was PBMCs. V gene TRBV11-2 combines with J gene TRBJ2-5; TRBD2 agrees at 9 bases. CDR3 in amino acids: CASSLDWAGGRETQYF. CDR3 bases: TGTGCCAGCAGCTTAGATTGGGCGGGGGGGCGAGAGACCCAGTACTTC.